This entry lists 18 T cell receptor beta chains sequenced from one sample in a study of CXCR3-negative and CXCR3-positive naive CD8 T cells. Overall study findings and caveats: Naive cells positive for CXCR3 carried more hydrophobic TRB CDR3s than CXCR3-negative ones.

For these TCRs, the target antigens are not known. The method, 5' RACE with UMI labels, was used to prepare the TRB cDNA libraries. TCRdb re-analyzed the 5' RACE reads; it lists each CDR3 protein once, without DNA. Its table records nearly 90,000 distinct CDR3 sequences. The source material was naive CXCR3+ CD8+ T cells from blood. Subset of the sample: CD45RO-CCR7+CD27+CD95- naive CD8+ T cells expressing CXCR3 (TNR3+). Receptor source: a human donor in good health. Some clones in this sample may be carry-over from other donors' samples.

J is TRBJ1-1 and V is TRBV5-5; TCRdb calls TRBD1, which cannot be checked without DNA. The CDR3 runs 14 residues. The V gene's germline CDR1 is SGHKS and CDR2 YYEKEE (reference sequence). This chain's CDR3 is CASSFGQPTTEAFF.

CDR3 in amino acids: CASSLTTAYNEQFF. This sequence joins TRBV7-9 and TRBJ2-1. The CDR3 is 14 residues long. Germline CDR1 reads SEHNR; CDR2 reads FQNEAQ (reference sequence).

V gene TRBV4-3 combines with J gene TRBJ2-1; no DNA is available, so the TRBD2 call from TCRdb remains unchecked. The CDR3 length is 17 residues. Germline CDR1 reads LGHNA; CDR2 reads YSLEER. The CDR3 is CASSQFSTSGGYNEQFF.

V and J are TRBV20-1 and TRBJ1-5; TCRdb outputs TRBD1, but without DNA this stays unchecked. Germline lookup yields CDR1 DFQATT and CDR2 SNEGSKA (reference sequence). The CDR3 loop spans 14 amino acids. CDR3 sequence: CSANRRGLNQPQHF.

The chain employs TRBV12-3 or TRBV12-4 and TRBJ1-5. CDR3 size: 14 residues. This CDR3 reads CASSFGSRNQPQHF.

The chain recombines TRBV15 with TRBJ2-7; without DNA, the TCRdb call of TRBD1 cannot be checked. The CDR3 runs 16 residues. The germline V gene has CDR1 LNHNV and CDR2 YYDKDF (reference sequence). The CDR3 spells CATSSHPGDTIYEQYF. The whole variable domain, remainder taken from reference TRBV15 and TRBJ2-7, is DAMVIQNPRYQVTQFGKPVTLSCSQTLNHNVMYWYQQKSSQAPKLLFHYYDKDFNNEADTPDNFQSRRPNTSFCFLDIRSPGLGDTAMYLCATSSHPGDTIYEQYFGPGTRLTVT.

The chain has TRBV6-4 and TRBJ2-2. Germline CDR1 is MRHNA and CDR2 is SNTAGT. The CDR3 consists of 14 residues. The CDR3 here is CASSDSTDTGELFF.

The chain uses TRBV3-1 and TRBJ2-7; the TRBD2 assignment by TCRdb is unverifiable without DNA. The CDR3 is 14 residues long. Germline CDR1 reads LGHDT; CDR2 reads YNNKEL (reference sequence). The CDR3 reads CASSEQGLALEQYF.

The rearrangement joins TRBV21-1 to TRBJ1-2; TCRdb's D gene call, TRBD1, goes unchecked for lack of DNA. TRBV21-1 is assigned pseudogene status. CDR3 size: 14 residues. CDR3 residues: CASSKRGRGHGYTF.

The chain employs TRBV29-1 and TRBJ2-3; TCRdb lists TRBD1, though no DNA is available to test this call. Germline V gene sequence: CDR1 SQVTM, CDR2 ANQGSEA. There are 15 residues in the CDR3. CDR3 protein: CSVEGPHPGTDTQYF.

The rearrangement uses TRBV28 and TRBJ2-2; no DNA is available, so the TRBD2 call from TCRdb remains unchecked. Germline V gives CDR1 MDHEN, CDR2 SYDVKM. The CDR3 is 17 amino acids. The CDR3 sequence is CASSPLGLAGITWELFF.

The chain joins TRBV3-1 to TRBJ2-7. The germline gives CDR1 LGHDT, CDR2 YNNKEL (reference sequence). There are 16 residues in the CDR3. This CDR3 is CASSHTSGLSSYEQYF.

This chain connects TRBV7-3 to TRBJ2-1; TCRdb gives TRBD2 as the D gene, but with no DNA this cannot be confirmed. Germline assignment: CDR1 SGHTA and CDR2 FQGTGA. The CDR3 sequence is 16 residues long. The CDR3 spells CASSQKGLAEYNEQFF.

This chain joins TRBV28 and TRBJ2-5; the D call of TRBD1 rests on TCRdb alone, since no DNA is present to check it. The CDR3 runs 15 residues. CDR1 and CDR2 from the germline V gene are MDHEN and SYDVKM. CDR3 sequence reads: CASRIARGTRETQYF.

The chain recombines TRBV28 with TRBJ2-7. The CDR3 runs 14 residues. Germline CDR1 MDHEN, CDR2 SYDVKM. This CDR3 is CASSLEGFTYEQYF.

This chain links TRBV21-1 with TRBJ1-6. TRBV21-1 is a recognized pseudogene. This CDR3 is built from 16 residues. The CDR3: CASSNQKTNYNSPLHF.

The chain couples TRBV7-9 to TRBJ1-1; the D gene TCRdb calls, TRBD1, cannot be checked with no DNA. The CDR3 runs to 14 residues. From germline, CDR1 is SEHNR and CDR2 FQNEAQ (reference sequence). The CDR3 loop is CASSMGQVPTEAFF.

The rearrangement links TRBV2 to TRBJ2-7. The CDR3 is 11 amino acids. The germline CDR1 and CDR2 sequences are SNHLY and FYNNEI. The CDR3 here is CASSVSYEQYF.